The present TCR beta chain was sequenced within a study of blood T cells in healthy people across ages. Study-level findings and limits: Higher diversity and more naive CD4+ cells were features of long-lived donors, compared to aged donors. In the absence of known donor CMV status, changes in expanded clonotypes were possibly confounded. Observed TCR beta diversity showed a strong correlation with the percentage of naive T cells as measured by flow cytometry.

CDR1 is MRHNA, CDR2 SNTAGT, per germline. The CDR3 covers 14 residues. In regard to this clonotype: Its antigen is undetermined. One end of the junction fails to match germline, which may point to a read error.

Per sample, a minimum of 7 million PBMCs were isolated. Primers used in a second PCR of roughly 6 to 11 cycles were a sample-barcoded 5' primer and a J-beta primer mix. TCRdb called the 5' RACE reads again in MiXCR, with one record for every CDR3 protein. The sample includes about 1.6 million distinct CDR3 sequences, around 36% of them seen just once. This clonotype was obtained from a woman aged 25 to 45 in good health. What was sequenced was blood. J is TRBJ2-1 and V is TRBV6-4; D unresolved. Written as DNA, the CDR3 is TGTGCCGGCAGCGAATTGGCCATCTCTAATGAGCAGTTCTTC. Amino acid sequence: CAGSELAISNEQFF.